Listed below are T cell receptor beta chains from one sample, sequenced in a study of breast tumors, draining lymph nodes, adjacent tissues. MiXCR, run by TCRdb on the multiplex PCR reads, gives a single entry per CDR3 protein. The repertoire has about 230,000 distinct CDR3 sequences, approximately 31% of them found once; the top ten carry approximately 1.5%. The specimen sequenced was axillary lymph node tissue. These receptors were taken from a female donor with breast cancer. Some clones in this sample may be carry-over from other donors' samples. The conserved cysteine and the conserved F or W are not part of the CDR3 here. Fields, in order: J gene, V gene, CDR3 protein.

>TRBJ2-2|TRBV11-3
ASSSRVGQANTGELF
>TRBJ2-7|TRBV24-1
ATSDSPQTGRNSYEQY
>TRBJ1-6|TRBV6-4
ASRATSGATNSPLH
>TRBJ2-6|TRBV6-1
ASRDRASGANVLT
>TRBJ2-2|TRBV6-5
ASSYVRVSVPGELF
>TRBJ2-3|TRBV20-1
SARDIGVGDTQY
>TRBJ2-1|TRBV27
ASSLLAGDRNEQF
>TRBJ1-2|TRBV7-8
ASSLTALNYGYT
>TRBJ2-2|TRBV12-3/TRBV12-4
ASSFRSLSGELF
>TRBJ2-7|TRBV27
ASSLLGGTGINEQY
>TRBJ2-7|TRBV6-6
ASSHSTGGSRGYEQY
>TRBJ2-2|TRBV20-1
SANRGTPNTGELF
>TRBJ2-5|TRBV20-1
SAGGQVNTSRETQY
>TRBJ1-6|TRBV9
ASSVSGRANSPLH
>TRBJ2-7|TRBV20-1
SAIMREQY
>TRBJ2-3|TRBV18
AGSPGTAVDTQY
>TRBJ1-6|TRBV6-5
ASRGQRGNSPLH
>TRBJ2-7|TRBV6-2/TRBV6-3
ASSRSAYRGTGEQY
>TRBJ2-1|TRBV5-1
ASSPGQGRNNEQF
>TRBJ1-5|TRBV27
ASSVTWGGNQPQH
>TRBJ2-7|TRBV10-1
ASSVTQRESPYEQY
>TRBJ2-1|TRBV4-2
ASSQDAGSEQF
>TRBJ1-4|TRBV18
ASSPPGGGEEKLF
>TRBJ2-5|TRBV11-1
ASSLTVRGTQY
>TRBJ1-1|TRBV6-6
ASSYGVGTEAF
>TRBJ2-6|TRBV5-1
ASTGSGANVLT
>TRBJ2-7|TRBV6-5
ASTKKGGTGGSYEQY
>TRBJ2-1|TRBV13
ASSLVAYNEQF
>TRBJ2-2|TRBV15
ATSRPKMDGELF
>TRBJ2-3|TRBV4-2
ASSPGTSGRTDTQY
>TRBJ1-5|TRBV20-1
SARDRGHNEPQH
>TRBJ2-3|TRBV9
ASSPLTGGGGDTQY
>TRBJ2-7|TRBV11-2
ASSYPGTGGPYEQY
>TRBJ2-1|TRBV20-1
SARVGSLIYEQF
>TRBJ2-5|TRBV5-6
ASSLIGAAGETQY
>TRBJ2-3|TRBV2
ASSEILAGVLDTQY
>TRBJ1-2|TRBV20-1
SAPSGSGYT
>TRBJ2-1|TRBV20-1
SYISQGTYNEQF
>TRBJ2-7|TRBV7-3
ASSLDGRGDEQY
>TRBJ1-3|TRBV6-5
ASSYSQSPGNTIY
>TRBJ2-5|TRBV7-9
ASRRQAETQY
>TRBJ1-4|TRBV5-6
ASSLAPRWKKLF
>TRBJ2-5|TRBV12-3/TRBV12-4
ASRDSKETQY
>TRBJ1-1|TRBV4-2
ASSHFVLGRAF
>TRBJ1-5|TRBV19
ASRTGGRTNQPQH
>TRBJ2-4|TRBV12-3/TRBV12-4
ASSTGGNIQY
>TRBJ2-3|TRBV7-2
ASSFPTGGQDTQY
>TRBJ2-3|TRBV12-3/TRBV12-4
ASGGSGVDTQY
>TRBJ1-3|TRBV2
ASTVRYSGNTIY
>TRBJ1-1|TRBV7-9
ASSLEWGREAF
>TRBJ2-7|TRBV20-1
SARVSGTNEQY
>TRBJ2-3|TRBV5-8
ASSLGLAVTDTQY
>TRBJ2-1|TRBV29-1
SADRDSNEQF